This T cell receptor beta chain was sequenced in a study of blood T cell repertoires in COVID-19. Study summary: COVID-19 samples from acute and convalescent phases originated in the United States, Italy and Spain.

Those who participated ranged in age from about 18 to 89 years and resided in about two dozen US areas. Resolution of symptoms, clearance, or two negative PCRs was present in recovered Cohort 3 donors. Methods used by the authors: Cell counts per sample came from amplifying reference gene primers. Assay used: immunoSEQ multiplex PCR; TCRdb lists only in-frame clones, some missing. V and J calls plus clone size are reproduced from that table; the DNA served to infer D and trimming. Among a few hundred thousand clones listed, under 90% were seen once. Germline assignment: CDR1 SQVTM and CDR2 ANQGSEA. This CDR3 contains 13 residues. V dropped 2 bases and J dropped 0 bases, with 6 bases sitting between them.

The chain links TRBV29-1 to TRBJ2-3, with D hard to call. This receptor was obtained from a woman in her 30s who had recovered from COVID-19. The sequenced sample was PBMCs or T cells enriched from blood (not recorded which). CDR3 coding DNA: TGCAGCGTTGAAAGGAGAAGCACAGATACGCAGTATTTT. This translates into CSVERRSTDTQYF.